What follows are 7 T cell receptor beta chains derived from one specimen sequenced in a study of T cell repertoires in cytomegalovirus infection. TCRdb recomputed calls from the reads with MiXCR, one row per CDR3 protein. This sample yields almost 550,000 distinct CDR3 sequences, of which 15% to 20% are seen a single time; approximately 24% belongs to the top ten. Input material: CD8+ T cells from PBMCs. These receptors all stem from a human donor in good health (CMV status not recorded). Some clones in this sample may be carry-over from other donors' samples.

The chain recombines TRBV7-6 with TRBJ1-2, with 9 bases aligning to TRBD1. CDR1 is SGHVS, CDR2 FNYEAQ, per germline. This CDR3 contains 17 residues. Trimming removed 5 bases from V and 0 bases from J; junction bases left unmatched: 10. The CDR3 region has the DNA TGTGCCAGCAGCGGTACAGGGGGCGAGGGACCTAACTATGGCTACACCTTC. It codes for CASSGTGGEGPNYGYTF. Full variable domain (remainder filled in from reference TRBV7-6 and TRBJ1-2): GAGVSQSPRYKVTKRGQDVALRCDPISGHVSLYWYRQALGQGPEFLTYFNYEAQQDKSGLPNDRFSAERPEGSISTLTIQRTEQRDSAMYRCASSGTGGEGPNYGYTFGSGTRLTVV.

The chain links TRBV15 to TRBJ2-7, with 9 nucleotides matching TRBD1. CDR1 is LNHNV, CDR2 YYDKDF, per germline (reference sequence). The junction had 4 bases not matched to a gene; V was cut back by 5 bases and J by 2 bases. The CDR3 runs 14 residues. The CDR3 loop is CATSPRDRAYEQYF. CDR3 coding DNA: TGTGCCACCAGCCCCCGGGACAGGGCCTACGAGCAGTACTTC.

J is TRBJ1-1 and V is TRBV30; D possibly corresponds to TRBD1 (5 bases). The CDR3 runs to 13 residues. CDR1 is GTSNPN and CDR2 is SVGIG in the germline V gene (reference sequence). V lost 5 bases and J lost 3, with 13 bases in between. In DNA, the CDR3 is TGTGCCTGGGGGCCCGACAGATACACTGAAGCTTTCTTT. It translates to CAWGPDRYTEAFF.

About this clonotype: The junction shows a germline mismatch at one end, possibly a read error. The V and J genes are TRBV4-1 and TRBJ2-1, with 13 bases that match TRBD2. This CDR3 comprises 19 residues. Germline assignment: CDR1 MGHRA and CDR2 YSYEKL. CDR3 residues: CASSPGLAGVQRGSNEQFF. CDR3 DNA sequence: TGTGCCAGCAGCCCCGGACTAGCGGGGGTCCAAAGGGGCTCCAATGAGCAGTTCTTC.

The table lists this clonotype with many counts. The chain has TRBV7-3 and TRBJ2-3; 8 bases line up with TRBD2. The CDR3 has 16 residues. With V trimmed by 6 bases and J by 6 bases, 14 bases remained unmatched. The germline CDR1 and CDR2 sequences are SGHTA and FQGTGA. The CDR3 sequence is CASSTTGGGASDTQYF. CDR3 sequence (DNA): TGTGCCAGCAGTACCACGGGAGGGGGGGCATCGGATACGCAGTATTTT.

This clonotype occurred a few times. J is TRBJ2-1 and V is TRBV9; D is perhaps TRBD2 (5 bases). CDR3 length equals 18 residues. Trimming stripped 0 bases from V and 9 bases from J, with 25 bases between. CDR1 SGDLS and CDR2 YYNGEE come from the germline V gene. CDR3 in amino acids: CASSVDKTPRGKMGEQFF. DNA of the CDR3: TGTGCCAGCAGCGTAGATAAGACTCCCCGGGGAAAAATGGGTGAGCAGTTCTTC.

The chain couples TRBV27 to TRBJ1-1; tentative D call: TRBD1 (6 bases). The germline gives CDR1 MNHEY, CDR2 SMNVEV (reference sequence). Trimming took 6 bases from V and 3 from J, leaving 11 bases between them. This CDR3 is 13 amino acids long. CDR3 nucleotides: TGTGCCAGCAGGACTAACAGGGACACTGAAGCTTTCTTT. Its protein is CASRTNRDTEAFF.